The clone carrying this T cell receptor beta chain was counted many times. Its antigen is not identified. The data were taken from a study of regulatory T cells in long-lasting Graves disease. Study at large: It was over 5 years of antithyroid drugs, with positive TSH receptor antibodies, that meant persistent Graves' disease.

Study-wide findings and caveats: Persistent cases of Graves' showed reduced TCR diversity relative to newly diagnosed patients.

As for time point: persistent/refractory GD, antithyroid drugs over 5 years with positive TRAb. The TCR library was prepared using RNA isolated from PBMCs. V was shortened by 7 bases and J by 9 bases, with 19 bases between the two germline ends. The CDR3 has 14 amino acids. From germline, CDR1 is MDHEN and CDR2 SYDVKM. Building the TCR beta libraries relied on iRepertoire HTBI primers, and CDR3 regions underwent Arm-PCR. Each CDR3 protein gets one entry after TCRdb re-called the multiplex PCR reads with MiXCR. The sample holds roughly 430,000 distinct CDR3 sequences; roughly a fifth are singletons and the top ten take approximately 14%.

The sequenced sample was peripheral blood mononuclear cells (PBMCs), obtained when the disease was refractory, from a patient treated with antithyroid drugs. The rearrangement uses TRBV28 and TRBJ1-5; tentatively, D is TRBD1 (6 bases). The TCR comes from a female donor with Graves disease. For the CDR3, the DNA is TGTGCCAGCATTCCGACAGGAACTTCGGGGCCCCAGCATTTT. Protein: CASIPTGTSGPQHF.